These 14 T cell receptor beta chains were sequenced from one sample in a study of blood T cell repertoires in COVID-19. Libraries were prepared by immunoSEQ multiplex PCR; TCRdb keeps only in-frame clonotypes and omits some of them. The table includes about 75,000 clones, roughly 84% detected once. What was sequenced was peripheral blood. The receptors stem from a woman between 50 and 59 years old with acute or convalescent COVID-19.

The chain employs TRBV19 and TRBJ1-1, with a weak D call TRBD1 (5 bases). Trimming cost V 3 bases and J 10 bases, with 15 bases left between them. This CDR3 has 13 amino acids. Germline values: CDR1 LNHDA, CDR2 SQIVND (reference sequence). In nucleotides, the CDR3 is TGTGCCAGTAGTATCTTAAGTGGGGGGGGAGCTTTCTTT. It codes for CASSILSGGGAFF.

The CDR3 DNA is TGTGCCACCAAAGGGGCCGGGACAGAAAAACTGTTTTTT. Translated: CATKGAGTEKLFF. The chain couples TRBV6-6 to TRBJ1-4; tentative D call: TRBD1 (6 bases). Germline-derived CDR1 and CDR2 are MNHNY and SVGAGI (reference sequence). The CDR3 has 13 residues. Between the trimmed V and J ends, which lost 10 bases and 8 bases, there was a span of 17 bases.

The rearrangement joins TRBV9 to TRBJ1-1, with D perhaps TRBD1 (5 bases). Trimming left V 0 bases short and J 6 bases short, with 12 bases between. The CDR3 covers 14 residues. Germline-derived CDR1 and CDR2 are SGDLS and YYNGEE. CDR3 amino acids: CASSVGLGTPEAFF. In DNA form, the CDR3 reads TGTGCCAGCAGCGTAGGTCTCGGGACTCCTGAAGCTTTCTTT. The entire variable domain, with the rest obtained from reference TRBV9 and TRBJ1-1, is as follows: DSGVTQTPKHLITATGQRVTLRCSPRSGDLSVYWYQQSLDQGLQFLIQYYNGEERAKGNILERFSAQQFPDLHSELNLSSLELGDSALYFCASSVGLGTPEAFFGQGTRLTVV.

The rearrangement links TRBV6-2 or TRBV6-3 to TRBJ1-1; 9 nucleotides match TRBD1. Germline V lookup: CDR1 MNHEY, CDR2 SVGEGT. Trimming took 0 bases from V and 0 from J; bases not matched to a gene: 5. CDR3 length: 17 amino acids. CDR3 coding DNA: TGTGCCAGCAGTTACTCTCGACAGGGGGTTGTGAACACTGAAGCTTTCTTT. Its protein product is CASSYSRQGVVNTEAFF.

Only one count was recorded for this clone. This rearrangement joins TRBV5-6 to TRBJ1-2; TRBD1 matches 8 bases. The CDR3 loop spans 16 amino acids. Germline V CDR1 and CDR2: SGHDT, YYEEEE. V trimming: 4 bases; J trimming: 0 bases; junction bases outside the gene matches: 8. CDR3 DNA sequence: TGTGCCAGCAGCCCAGGGGGCGTCTTGGCTAACTATGGCTACACCTTC. Protein product: CASSPGGVLANYGYTF.

This clone was seen more than once but under ten times. This rearrangement joins TRBV2 to TRBJ2-5, with 15 bases aligning to TRBD2. The CDR3 runs 16 residues. In germline, CDR1 is SNHLY, CDR2 FYNNEI. With V trimmed by 1 base and J by 5 bases, 2 bases remained unmatched. The CDR3 region is CASSEGTSGRDETQYF. The CDR3 region has the DNA TGTGCCAGCAGTGAAGGGACTAGCGGGAGGGATGAGACCCAGTACTTC. The variable domain in full, with the rest retrieved from reference TRBV2 and TRBJ2-5, is EPEVTQTPSHQVTQMGQEVILRCVPISNHLYFYWYRQILGQKVEFLVSFYNNEISEKSEIFDDQFSVERPDGSNFTLKIRSTKLEDSAMYFCASSEGTSGRDETQYFGPGTRLLVL.

This clone was counted only a few times. Written as DNA, the CDR3 is TGCAGCGTTGAAGATATCCAGGACAGGGCCGTCTATCAGCCCCAGCATTTT. Its protein product is CSVEDIQDRAVYQPQHF. The chain uses TRBV29-1 and TRBJ1-5; 8 bases align to TRBD1. Germline values: CDR1 SQVTM, CDR2 ANQGSEA. The CDR3 covers 17 residues. Trimming took 0 bases from V and 5 from J; bases not matched to a gene: 12.

The chain recombines TRBV9 with TRBJ2-3; a weak D match, TRBD1 (6 bases). Germline V gene data show CDR1 as SGDLS and CDR2 as YYNGEE. The CDR3 spans 19 residues. Between the trimmed V and J ends, which lost 4 bases and 0 bases, there was a span of 24 bases. CDR3 nucleotide sequence: TGTGCCAGCAGCTCCCGTAGTGGGGGAAACAGGGTTAGCACAGATACGCAGTATTTT. This gives the protein CASSSRSGGNRVSTDTQYF.

V is TRBV2 and J is TRBJ2-7; D is perhaps TRBD2 (5 bases). CDR1 SNHLY and CDR2 FYNNEI come from the germline V gene. V was clipped by 6 bases and J by 7 bases, with 16 bases between them. This CDR3 is 13 amino acids long. The CDR3 sequence: CASSITSSGEQYF. The CDR3 nucleotides are TGTGCCAGCAGCATAACCTCCTCGGGGGAGCAGTACTTC.

This rearrangement joins TRBV5-5 to TRBJ1-6; 7 nucleotides agree with TRBD1. Germline trimming cut 5 bases from V and 9 bases from J; bases unmatched to any gene: 11. Looked up from germline, CDR1 is SGHKS and CDR2 is YYEKEE (reference sequence). The CDR3 is 15 residues long. Written as DNA, the CDR3 is TGTGCCAGCAGAGACAGGGCCGATGTTAGTTCACCCCTCCACTTT. Translating gives CASRDRADVSSPLHF.

The J gene is TRBJ2-5, the V gene TRBV7-2, with a tentative D call TRBD2 (5 bases). Germline lookup yields CDR1 SGHTA and CDR2 FQGNSA. The V end was cut by 6 bases, the J end by 5 bases, with 7 bases between. The CDR3 consists of 11 residues. The CDR3 loop is CASREEETQYF. CDR3 DNA sequence: TGTGCCAGCAGGGAGGAGGAGACCCAGTACTTC.

This chain links TRBV5-4 with TRBJ1-6; D ambiguous. V gave up 4 bases and J gave up 5 bases, with 16 bases separating them. This CDR3 is 16 amino acids long. CDR1 and CDR2 (germline): SGHNT, YYREEE (reference sequence). CDR3 in DNA: TGTGCCAGCAGCCACCCCACCGACGGGAATAATTCACCCCTCCACTTT. Its translation: CASSHPTDGNNSPLHF.

This chain links TRBV3-1 (or the pseudogene TRBV3-2) with TRBJ2-5; 16 nucleotides agree with TRBD2. The CDR3 has 17 residues. V trimming: 5 bases; J trimming: 5 bases; junction bases outside the gene matches: 8. Germline V gene sequence: CDR1 LGHDT, CDR2 YNNKEL (reference sequence). CDR3 sequence (DNA): TGTGCCAGCAGCTCCGGGACTAGCGGGGGGGCTTATGAGACCCAGTACTTC. This encodes CASSSGTSGGAYETQYF.

This chain uses TRBV5-1 with TRBJ2-1; TRBD2 matches at 16 bases. With 4 bases clipped from V and 7 bases from J, the junction kept 8 bases outside the gene matches. The CDR3 sequence is 17 residues long. Germline V gene data show CDR1 as SGHRS and CDR2 as YFSETQ. The CDR3 bases are TGCGCCAGCAGCGCTGAACCGGGACTAGCGGGAGGGAATGAGCAGTTCTTC. Encoded protein: CASSAEPGLAGGNEQFF.